The rows below give T cell receptor beta chains drawn from one sample of a study of T cell repertoires in cytomegalovirus infection. TCRdb itself ran the reads through MiXCR, one entry per CDR3 protein. This sample has about 360,000 distinct CDR3 sequences; 15% to 20% occur once, and the top ten carry approximately 10%. Specimen: PBMCs. All receptors come from a human donor in good health (CMV status not recorded). Some clones in this sample may be carry-over from other donors' samples. The CDR3 runs from the conserved cysteine through the conserved F or W. D genes are given only for firm matches. The size entry is marked missing in some rows and otherwise reads once, few, many or a size class.

>-|TRBD1|TRBV6-1|TRBJ2-7
CASSPVGTGVNYEQYF
TGTGCCAGCAGCCCCGTCGGGACAGGGGTGAACTACGAGCAGTACTTC
>-|TRBD1|TRBV4-1|TRBJ1-1
CASRRDREVTEAFF
TGCGCCAGCAGGCGGGACAGGGAAGTTACTGAAGCTTTCTTT
>many|-|TRBV7-2|TRBJ1-1
CASSLYRGDTEAFF
TGTGCCAGCAGCTTATACCGGGGTGATACTGAAGCTTTCTTT
>-|TRBD2|TRBV7-2|TRBJ2-5
CASSYSGGGGETQYF
TGTGCCAGCAGCTATTCTGGGGGGGGGGGGGAGACCCAGTACTTC
>many|TRBD1|TRBV5-6|TRBJ1-4
CASSGGTGVGTNEKLFF
TGTGCCAGCAGCGGCGGGACAGGGGTCGGAACTAATGAAAAACTGTTTTTT
>-|-|TRBV12-3/TRBV12-4|TRBJ1-5
CASTMETPGRPQHF
TGTGCCAGCACCATGGAGACACCGGGTCGGCCCCAGCATTTT
>-|TRBD2|TRBV6-5|TRBJ2-7
CASSYPLAGGTYEQYF
TGTGCCAGCAGTTACCCTCTAGCGGGAGGGACCTACGAGCAGTACTTC
>-|TRBD2|TRBV19|TRBJ2-5
CASSIYPRLAGQETQYF
TGTGCCAGTAGTATATATCCACGACTAGCTGGCCAAGAGACCCAGTACTTC
>few|TRBD1|TRBV2|TRBJ1-5
CASSGDRGGNQPQHF
TGTGCCAGCAGTGGGGACAGGGGGGGGAATCAGCCCCAGCATTTT
>-|TRBD1|TRBV2|TRBJ1-2
CASSMTGAGGYTF
TGTGCCAGCAGCATGACAGGGGCGGGTGGCTACACCTTC
>few|-|TRBV19|TRBJ1-5
CASSLQFNQPQHF
TGTGCCAGTAGCCTACAGTTTAATCAGCCCCAGCATTTT
>many|-|TRBV7-2|TRBJ2-3
CASSLVGRTDTQYF
TGTGCCAGCAGCTTAGTTGGCCGCACAGATACGCAGTATTTT
>many|TRBD2|TRBV6-1|TRBJ2-5
CASSLAGERETQYF
TGTGCCAGCAGTCTAGCGGGAGAACGTGAGACCCAGTACTTC
>-|-|TRBV20-1|TRBJ2-2
CSATGGYTGELFF
TGCAGTGCTACTGGGGGGTACACCGGGGAGCTGTTTTTT
>many|-|TRBV12-3/TRBV12-4|TRBJ1-2
CASSLDGQRNYGYTF
TGTGCCAGCAGTTTAGACGGACAGAGGAACTATGGCTACACCTTC
>-|TRBD2|TRBV9|TRBJ2-1
CASRTSGSDGEQFF
TGTGCCAGCAGGACTAGCGGGAGTGATGGTGAGCAGTTCTTC
>few|-|TRBV29-1|TRBJ1-1
CSVMGTRGRAFF
TGCAGCGTTATGGGGACCCGAGGTCGAGCTTTCTTT
>-|-|TRBV7-2|TRBJ2-5
CASSFVETETQYF
TGTGCCAGCAGCTTCGTTGAGACAGAGACCCAGTACTTC
>many|-|TRBV6-1|TRBJ1-2
CASSEASKDTF
TGTGCCAGCAGTGAAGCGTCCAAGGACACCTTC
>few|-|TRBV5-1|TRBJ2-5
CASSLTGSTETQYF
TGCGCCAGCAGCTTGACAGGGAGTACGGAGACCCAGTACTTC
>few|-|TRBV20-1|TRBJ2-7
CSDRDLRSEQYF
TGCAGTGATCGAGACTTACGGAGCGAGCAGTACTTC
>-|TRBD2|TRBV27|TRBJ2-7
CASSLTTSGGYEQYF
TGTGCCAGCAGTCTCACGACTAGCGGCGGCTACGAGCAGTACTTC
>few|-|TRBV10-3|TRBJ2-2
CAVRQSGLDTGELFF
TGTGCCGTCAGGCAGTCCGGTCTTGATACCGGGGAGCTGTTTTTT
>many|-|TRBV6-2/TRBV6-3|TRBJ1-4
CASSPWTGEYEKLFF
TGTGCCAGCAGCCCGTGGACCGGCGAATATGAAAAACTGTTTTTT
>-|-|TRBV2|TRBJ2-3
CASSFDGAIETDTQYF
TGTGCCAGCAGTTTCGACGGGGCCATCGAAACAGATACGCAGTATTTT
>few|-|TRBV20-1|TRBJ1-1
CSAIRYMNTEAFF
TGCAGTGCTATTAGATACATGAACACTGAAGCTTTCTTT
>many|-|TRBV6-6|TRBJ1-5
CASSYRWESNQPQHF
TGTGCCAGCAGTTATAGGTGGGAGAGCAATCAGCCCCAGCATTTT
>many|-|TRBV7-2|TRBJ1-4
CASTQAGKSEKLFF
TGTGCCAGCACCCAGGCCGGGAAGTCCGAAAAACTGTTTTTT
>few|-|TRBV14|TRBJ1-2
CASSHVRGGQLLESYTF
TGTGCCAGCAGCCACGTTAGGGGAGGGCAGCTCCTTGAAAGCTACACCTTC
>many|TRBD1|TRBV7-2|TRBJ1-4
CASSFDRGEKLFF
TGTGCCAGCAGCTTCGACAGGGGAGAAAAACTGTTTTTT
>few|TRBD2|TRBV19|TRBJ2-1
CATQLSGGTYNEQFF
TGTGCCACCCAACTTTCGGGGGGAACCTACAATGAGCAGTTCTTC
>-|TRBD1|TRBV5-1|TRBJ1-1
CASTRWDRNTEAFF
TGCGCCAGCACCCGTTGGGACAGGAACACTGAAGCTTTCTTT
>many|TRBD1|TRBV6-1|TRBJ1-1
CASTKTGGNTEAFF
TGTGCCAGCACCAAGACAGGGGGCAACACTGAAGCTTTCTTT
>few|-|TRBV18|TRBJ1-6
CASSLQGGTSPLHF
TGTGCCAGCTCACTACAGGGAGGGACTTCACCCCTCCACTTT
>few|-|TRBV19|TRBJ2-7
CASSTQGTTYEQYF
TGTGCCAGTAGTACTCAGGGGACTACCTACGAGCAGTACTTC
>many|-|TRBV7-4|TRBJ2-1
CASSQIIRFLGNLDNEQFF
TGTGCCAGCAGTCAGATAATACGGTTCCTTGGTAACTTAGACAATGAGCAGTTCTTC
>few|-|TRBV4-3|TRBJ1-4
CASSRSWLRDGGEKLFF
TGCGCCAGCAGCCGAAGCTGGCTTAGGGACGGAGGAGAAAAACTGTTTTTT
>few|-|TRBV10-3|TRBJ1-2
CAIRPDTPPYGYTF
TGTGCCATCAGACCCGACACACCGCCTTATGGCTACACCTTC
>many|TRBD2|TRBV4-2|TRBJ2-3
CASSRTSGGGGPDTQYF
TGTGCCAGCAGCCGGACTAGCGGGGGAGGAGGGCCAGATACGCAGTATTTT
>many|TRBD1|TRBV12-3/TRBV12-4|TRBJ2-3
CASSTQATGADTQYF
TGTGCCAGCAGTACCCAAGCCACAGGGGCAGATACGCAGTATTTT
>many|TRBD2|TRBV7-2|TRBJ2-1
CASSLSGLGSNEQFF
TGTGCCAGCAGCTTGTCGGGACTAGGTTCCAATGAGCAGTTCTTC
>few|TRBD2|TRBV15|TRBJ2-1
CATSRGTSASDEQFF
TGTGCCACCAGCCGAGGGACTAGCGCAAGCGATGAGCAGTTCTTC
>few|-|TRBV6-2/TRBV6-3|TRBJ2-1
CATWGWDEQFF
TGTGCCACATGGGGATGGGATGAGCAGTTCTTC
>many|-|TRBV7-2|TRBJ1-5
CASSLADQPQHF
TGTGCCAGCAGCTTAGCGGATCAGCCCCAGCATTTT
>few|TRBD1|TRBV19|TRBJ2-2
CASSISLDRGNTGELFF
TGTGCCAGTAGTATTAGCCTGGACAGGGGAAACACCGGGGAGCTGTTTTTT
>many|-|TRBV12-3/TRBV12-4|TRBJ1-3
CASSPGPPYTIYF
TGTGCCAGCAGTCCAGGCCCCCCGTACACCATATATTTT
>-|TRBD2|TRBV7-9|TRBJ2-2
CASSLGGWGLAGRNTGELFF
TGTGCCAGCAGCTTAGGAGGTTGGGGACTAGCGGGGAGAAACACCGGGGAGCTGTTTTTT
>few|-|TRBV19|TRBJ1-2
CASSIIRDTNYGYTF
TGTGCCAGTAGTATCATCCGGGACACTAACTATGGCTACACCTTC
>once|-|TRBV11-2|TRBJ2-5
CASSLEAAQETQYF
TGTGCCAGCAGCTTAGAGGCGGCCCAAGAGACCCAGTACTTC
>many|-|TRBV12-5|TRBJ1-2
CASGQLSGGDGYTF
TGTGCTAGTGGACAATTGTCGGGTGGGGATGGCTACACCTTC
>-|-|TRBV6-1|TRBJ2-7
CASGDGTESYEQYF
TGTGCCAGCGGCGACGGGACGGAATCCTACGAGCAGTACTTC
>many|TRBD1|TRBV7-2|TRBJ2-7
CASSLIGTGRYEQYF
TGTGCCAGCAGCTTGATCGGGACAGGGAGGTACGAGCAGTACTTC